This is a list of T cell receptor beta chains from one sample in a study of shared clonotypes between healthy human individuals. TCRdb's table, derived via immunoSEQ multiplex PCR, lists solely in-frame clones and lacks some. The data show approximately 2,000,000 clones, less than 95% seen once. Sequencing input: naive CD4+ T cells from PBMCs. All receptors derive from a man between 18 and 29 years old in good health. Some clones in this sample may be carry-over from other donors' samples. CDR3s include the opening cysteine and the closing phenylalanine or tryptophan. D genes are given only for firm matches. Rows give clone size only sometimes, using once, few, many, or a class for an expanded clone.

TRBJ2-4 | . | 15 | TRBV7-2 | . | CASSLAGPVGNIQYF | TGTGCCAGCAGCTTAGCGGGCCCGGTGGGGAACATTCAGTACTTC
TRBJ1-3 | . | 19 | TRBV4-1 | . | CASSQFGIGAGAFGNTIYF | TGCGCCAGCAGCCAATTTGGCATAGGGGCAGGGGCTTTTGGAAACACCATATATTTT
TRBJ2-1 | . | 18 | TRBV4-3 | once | CASSQDRGPVPNYNEQFF | TGCGCCAGCAGCCAAGATCGGGGTCCCGTCCCAAACTACAATGAGCAGTTCTTC
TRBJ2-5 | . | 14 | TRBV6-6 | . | CASTPAGWGETQYF | TGTGCCAGCACCCCGGCGGGTTGGGGAGAGACCCAGTACTTC
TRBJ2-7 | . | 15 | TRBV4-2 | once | CASSQASRAPGEQYF | TGTGCCAGCAGCCAAGCGTCCCGCGCCCCGGGGGAGCAGTACTTC
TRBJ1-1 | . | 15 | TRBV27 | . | CASSLGRDLNTEAFF | TGTGCCAGCAGTTTGGGGCGGGACTTGAACACTGAAGCTTTCTTT
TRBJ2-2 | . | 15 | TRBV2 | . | CASIRQGLNTGELFF | TGTGCCAGCATCCGACAGGGACTCAACACCGGGGAGCTGTTTTTT
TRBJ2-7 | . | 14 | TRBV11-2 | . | CASTGGGPPYEQYF | TGTGCCAGCACCGGGGGCGGGCCTCCCTACGAGCAGTACTTC
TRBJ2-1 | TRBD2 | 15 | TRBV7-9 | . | CASSPLAGGRDEQFF | TGTGCCAGCAGCCCACTAGCGGGAGGAAGGGATGAGCAGTTCTTC
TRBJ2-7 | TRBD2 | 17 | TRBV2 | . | CASSAPGGLAGAGEQYF | TGTGCCAGCAGTGCTCCAGGGGGACTAGCGGGAGCAGGCGAGCAGTACTTC
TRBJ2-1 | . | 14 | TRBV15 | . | CATSRQGGYNEQFF | TGTGCCACCAGCAGACAAGGAGGCTACAATGAGCAGTTCTTC
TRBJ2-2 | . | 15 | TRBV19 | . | CASSIVNSNTGELFF | TGTGCCAGTAGTATAGTTAACTCGAACACCGGGGAGCTGTTTTTT
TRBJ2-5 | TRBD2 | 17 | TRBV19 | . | CASNGLAGQGGQETQYF | TGTGCCAGTAATGGCTTAGCGGGACAAGGGGGGCAAGAGACCCAGTACTTC
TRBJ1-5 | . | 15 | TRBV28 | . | CAHGSGQFSNQPQHF | TGTGCCCATGGTAGTGGACAGTTTAGCAATCAGCCCCAGCATTTT
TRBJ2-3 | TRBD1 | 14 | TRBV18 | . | CASSPTGSTDTQYF | TGTGCCAGCTCACCGACAGGGAGCACAGATACGCAGTATTTT
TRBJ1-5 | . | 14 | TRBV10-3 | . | CAISESLDLQPQHF | TGTGCCATCAGTGAGTCCCTTGATCTTCAGCCCCAGCATTTT
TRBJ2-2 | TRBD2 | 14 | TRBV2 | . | CATDPSGVGGELFF | TGTGCCACAGACCCTAGCGGAGTCGGGGGGGAGCTGTTTTTT
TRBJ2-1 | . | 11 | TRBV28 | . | CASSIGDEQFF | TGTGCCAGCAGTATTGGAGATGAGCAGTTCTTC
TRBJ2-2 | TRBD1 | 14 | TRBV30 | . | CAWSGDRDFGELFF | TGTGCCTGGAGTGGGGACAGGGATTTCGGGGAGCTGTTTTTT
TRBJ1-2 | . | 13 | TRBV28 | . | CASKPQGRYGYTF | TGTGCCAGCAAGCCACAGGGTAGATATGGCTACACCTTC
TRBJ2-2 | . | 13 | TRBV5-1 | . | CASSFDRVGELFF | TGCGCCAGCAGCTTTGACAGAGTCGGGGAGCTGTTTTTT
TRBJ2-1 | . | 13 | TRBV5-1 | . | CASSLSLVGEQFF | TGCGCCAGCAGCTTGAGTCTAGTAGGTGAGCAGTTCTTC
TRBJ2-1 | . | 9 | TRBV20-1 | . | CSVPNEQFF | TGCAGTGTCCCCAATGAGCAGTTCTTC
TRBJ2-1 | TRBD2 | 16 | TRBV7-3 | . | CASSLGRTSGRNEQFF | TGTGCCAGCAGCCTAGGCCGGACTAGCGGGAGAAATGAGCAGTTCTTC
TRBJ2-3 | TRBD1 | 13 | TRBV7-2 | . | CASSGQGSDTQYF | TGTGCCAGCAGCGGACAGGGGTCAGATACGCAGTATTTT
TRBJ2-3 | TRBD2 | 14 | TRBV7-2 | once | CASSRSGSPDTQYF | TGTGCCAGCAGCCGTAGCGGGAGCCCAGATACGCAGTATTTT
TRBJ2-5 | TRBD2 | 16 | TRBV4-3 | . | CASSQVLAGVDETQYF | TGCGCCAGCAGCCAAGTTCTAGCGGGAGTGGATGAGACCCAGTACTTC
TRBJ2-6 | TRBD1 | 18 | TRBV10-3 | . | CAISESGQLGSGANVLTF | TGTGCCATCAGTGAGTCGGGACAGTTAGGCTCTGGGGCCAACGTCCTGACTTTC
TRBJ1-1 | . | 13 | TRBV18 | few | CASSPGISTEAFF | TGTGCCAGCTCACCAGGGATCAGCACTGAAGCTTTCTTT
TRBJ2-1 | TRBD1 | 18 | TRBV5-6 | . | CASSNPPPRDRGRNEQFF | TGTGCCAGCAGCAATCCTCCCCCCAGGGACAGGGGGCGTAATGAGCAGTTCTTC
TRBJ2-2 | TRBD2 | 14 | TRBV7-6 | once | CASSISGTGGELFF | TGTGCCAGCAGCATTAGCGGGACGGGCGGGGAGCTGTTTTTT
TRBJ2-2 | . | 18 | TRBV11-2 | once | CASSPRATGLSNTGELFF | TGTGCCAGCAGCCCTCGGGCTACCGGACTCTCGAACACCGGGGAGCTGTTTTTT
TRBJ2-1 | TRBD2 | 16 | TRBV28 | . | CASSLWREGRYNEQFF | TGTGCCAGCAGTTTATGGCGGGAGGGAAGATACAATGAGCAGTTCTTC
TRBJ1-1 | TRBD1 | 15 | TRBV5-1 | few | CASSEAGQGNTEAFF | TGCGCCAGCAGCGAGGCGGGACAGGGGAACACTGAAGCTTTCTTT
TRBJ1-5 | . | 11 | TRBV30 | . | CAWSVLDIQHF | TGTGCCTGGAGTGTCTTGGACATACAGCATTTT
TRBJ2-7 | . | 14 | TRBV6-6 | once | CASSYKTGFREQYF | TGTGCCAGCAGTTACAAAACAGGGTTTCGGGAGCAGTACTTC
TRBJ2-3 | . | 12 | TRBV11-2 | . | CASSLGTDTQYF | TGTGCCAGCAGCTTAGGCACAGATACGCAGTATTTT
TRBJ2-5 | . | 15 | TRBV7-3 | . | CASSLTSGEQETQYF | TGTGCCAGCAGCTTAACGTCGGGAGAGCAAGAGACCCAGTACTTC
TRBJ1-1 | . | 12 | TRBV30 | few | CAWRELRTEAFF | TGTGCCTGGAGGGAGTTGCGTACTGAAGCTTTCTTT
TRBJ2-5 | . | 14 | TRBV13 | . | CASSPRGGGETQYF | TGTGCCAGCAGCCCAAGAGGGGGTGGCGAGACCCAGTACTTC
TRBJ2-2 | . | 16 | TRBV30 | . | CAWSNKRGEGTGELFF | TGTGCCTGGAGTAACAAACGGGGAGAAGGTACCGGGGAGCTGTTTTTT